The T cell receptor (beta chain) described here comes from a study of blood T cells in healthy people across ages. The CDR3 is made up of 15 amino acids. V was cut by 2 bases and J by 5 bases, with 12 bases left in between. Looked up from germline, CDR1 is LNHNV and CDR2 is YYDKDF (reference sequence). A second PCR, run for about 7 to 11 cycles, used a sample-barcoded 5' primer plus a J-beta primer mix. TCRdb analysed the 5' RACE reads with MiXCR anew, one entry per CDR3 protein. The table includes around 580,000 distinct CDR3 sequences, roughly 48% detected once. Material for sequencing was blood. The receptor was derived from a man older than 75 in good health. This chain joins TRBV15 and TRBJ1-4; the D is unclear. CDR3 region: CATSRTKSPNEKLFF. The CDR3 DNA follows: TGTGCCACCAGCAGAACTAAAAGCCCAAATGAAAAACTGTTTTTT.